This T cell receptor (beta chain) was sequenced for a study of shared clonotypes between healthy human individuals. With respect to this clone: Other DNA sequences from this sample encode an identical CDR3 as well.

CD45RO negativity and positive selection for CCR7 defined naive CD8 cells, a population that excluded terminally differentiated effector memory CD45RA+ cells. V lost 5 bases and J lost 5; bases outside the gene matches: 4. Germline assignment: CDR1 SEHNR and CDR2 FQNEAQ (reference sequence). The CDR3 is made up of 15 amino acids. Genomic DNA of every subset was divided equally among multiple immunoSEQ plates. The table came from immunoSEQ multiplex PCR; TCRdb's copy has only in-frame clones and leaves some out. The data hold some 1,900,000 clones, with about 95% observed a single time. This sequence was found in a man aged 18 to 29 in good health. The sequenced material came from naive CD8+ T cells sorted from blood. V gene TRBV7-9 combines with J gene TRBJ2-1, with 12 bases aligning to TRBD1. The CDR3 DNA reads as TGTGCCAGCAGCCTGGGACAGGGGGCTGACAATGAGCAGTTCTTC. Its translation is CASSLGQGADNEQFF.